This T cell receptor (beta chain) was sequenced in a study of blood T cells in healthy people across ages. Overall study results and limits: Estimated diversity across one million T cells was deemed an underestimate.

A second PCR of 7 to 11 cycles used a sample-barcoded 5' primer and a J-beta primer mix. Each CDR3 protein gets one entry after TCRdb re-called the 5' RACE reads with MiXCR. The sample carries around 780,000 distinct CDR3 sequences, roughly 25% recorded once. V gave up 4 bases and J gave up 5 bases; unmatched junction bases: 16. Germline V gene lookup returns CDR1 MNHNS and CDR2 SASEGT. The CDR3 totals 17 residues. Notes on this clonotype: As yet, its antigen is unknown.

About 10 milliliters was the volume of peripheral blood drawn from each donor. In addition, the sample was reused for a study of T cells of mothers and their children. Per that paper: Three healthy Caucasian mothers served as donors, and their six children did as well. Both sample barcodes and 2-4 random nucleotides came from the M1S primer of the second PCR.

Specimen: blood. This clonotype was sampled from a boy between 10 and 17 years old in good health. The rearrangement joins TRBV6-1 to TRBJ2-5, with TRBD2 matching 7 bases. The CDR3 nucleotides are TGTGCCAGCAGTGTCCTATGGGGGGGGTCGGGGGACGAGACCCAGTACTTC. Protein: CASSVLWGGSGDETQYF.